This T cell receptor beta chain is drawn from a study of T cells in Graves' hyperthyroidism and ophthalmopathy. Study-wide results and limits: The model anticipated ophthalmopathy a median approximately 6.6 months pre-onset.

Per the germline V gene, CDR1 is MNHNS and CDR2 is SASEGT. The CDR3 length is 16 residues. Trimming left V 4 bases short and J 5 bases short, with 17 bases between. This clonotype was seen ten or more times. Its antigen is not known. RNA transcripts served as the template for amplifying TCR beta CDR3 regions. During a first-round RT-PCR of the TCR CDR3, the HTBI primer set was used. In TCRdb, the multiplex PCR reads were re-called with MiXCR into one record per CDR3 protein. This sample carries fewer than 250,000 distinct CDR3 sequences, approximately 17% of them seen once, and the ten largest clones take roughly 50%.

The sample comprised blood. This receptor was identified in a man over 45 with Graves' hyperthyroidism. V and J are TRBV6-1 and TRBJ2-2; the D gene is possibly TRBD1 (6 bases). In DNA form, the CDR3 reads TGTGCCAGCAGTGTACGGGACACCTGGAGAACCGGGGAGCTGTTTTTT. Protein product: CASSVRDTWRTGELFF.